This T cell receptor beta chain was documented in a study of blood T cell repertoires in COVID-19. Study-wide background: Samples of COVID-19 (acute and convalescent) were obtained from the United States, Italy and Spain.

The sample holds one count of this clone. Libraries were prepared by immunoSEQ multiplex PCR; TCRdb keeps only in-frame clonotypes and omits some of them. The sample yields roughly 210,000 clones, about nine tenths seen once. Recruits, aged roughly 18 to 95 years, lived in 20 to 30 US areas. Participant-given clinical history determined each cohort assignment. The germline V gene has CDR1 SGHRS and CDR2 YFSETQ. The V gene lost 1 base and the J gene lost 6 bases, with 8 bases spanning the gap. The CDR3 spans 12 residues. V usage is TRBV5-1 and J usage is TRBJ2-7, with a weak D call TRBD1 (5 bases). This TCR derives from a man aged 30 to 45 in a cohort exposed to, infected with or recovered from COVID-19 (not recorded which). Sequencing was done on a sample of PBMCs or T cells enriched from blood (not recorded which). CDR3 nucleotide sequence: TGCGCCAGCAGCTTGACCAGGGCCGAGCAGTACTTC. Translating gives CASSLTRAEQYF.